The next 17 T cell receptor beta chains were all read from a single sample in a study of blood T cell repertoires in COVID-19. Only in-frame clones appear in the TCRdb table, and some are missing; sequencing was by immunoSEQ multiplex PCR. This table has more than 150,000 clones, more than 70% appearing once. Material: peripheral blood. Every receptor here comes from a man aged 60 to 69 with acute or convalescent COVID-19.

DNA of the CDR3: TGTGCCAGCAGCTTGGAAAAGCGACAGGGCTACACCTTC. This translates into CASSLEKRQGYTF. V gene TRBV5-8 combines with J gene TRBJ1-2, with D possibly TRBD1 on 5 matching bases. The CDR3 has 13 amino acids. Germline values: CDR1 SGHTS, CDR2 YDEGEE. V was trimmed by 0 bases and J by 8 bases, leaving 11 bases between them.

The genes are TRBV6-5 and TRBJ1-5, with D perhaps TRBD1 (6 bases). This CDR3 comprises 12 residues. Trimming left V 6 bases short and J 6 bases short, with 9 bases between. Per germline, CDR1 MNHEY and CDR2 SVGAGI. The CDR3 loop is CASRTGGQPQHF. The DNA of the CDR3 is TGTGCCAGCAGGACAGGAGGTCAGCCCCAGCATTTT.

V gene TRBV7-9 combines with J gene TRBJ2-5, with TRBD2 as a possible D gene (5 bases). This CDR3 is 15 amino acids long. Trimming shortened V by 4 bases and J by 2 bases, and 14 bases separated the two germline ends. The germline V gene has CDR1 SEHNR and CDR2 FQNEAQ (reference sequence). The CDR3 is CASSSTIQKQETQYF. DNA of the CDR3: TGTGCCAGCAGCTCGACTATCCAGAAACAAGAGACCCAGTACTTC.

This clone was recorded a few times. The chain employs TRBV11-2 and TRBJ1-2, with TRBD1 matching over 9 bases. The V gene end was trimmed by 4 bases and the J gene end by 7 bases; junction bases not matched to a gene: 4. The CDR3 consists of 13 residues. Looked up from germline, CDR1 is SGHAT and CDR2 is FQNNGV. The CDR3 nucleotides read TGTGCCAGCAGCTCCGGGACAGGGACTGGCTACACCTTC. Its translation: CASSSGTGTGYTF.

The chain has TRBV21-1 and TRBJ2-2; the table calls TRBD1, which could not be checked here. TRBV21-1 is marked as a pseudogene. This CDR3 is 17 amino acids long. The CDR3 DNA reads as TGTGCCAGCAGCAAAGAGTCGAACAGGGGGCACACCGGGGAGCTGTTTTTT. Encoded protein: CASSKESNRGHTGELFF.

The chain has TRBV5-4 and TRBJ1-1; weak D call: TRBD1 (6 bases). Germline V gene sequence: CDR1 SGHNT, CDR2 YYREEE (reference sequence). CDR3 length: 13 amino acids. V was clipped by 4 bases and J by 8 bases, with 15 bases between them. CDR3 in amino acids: CASSLQAGTEAFF. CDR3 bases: TGTGCCAGCAGCCTACAAGCCGGGACAGAAGCTTTCTTT.

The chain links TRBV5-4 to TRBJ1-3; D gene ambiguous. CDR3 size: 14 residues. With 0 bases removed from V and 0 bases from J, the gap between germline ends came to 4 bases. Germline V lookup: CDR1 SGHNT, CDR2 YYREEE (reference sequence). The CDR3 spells CASSLGLSGNTIYF. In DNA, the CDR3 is TGTGCCAGCAGCTTGGGACTCTCTGGAAACACCATATATTTT. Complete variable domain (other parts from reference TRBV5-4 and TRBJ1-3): ETGVTQSPTHLIKTRGQQVTLRCSSQSGHNTVSWYQQALGQGPQFIFQYYREEENGRGNFPPRFSGLQFPNYSSELNVNALELDDSALYLCASSLGLSGNTIYFGEGSWLTVV.

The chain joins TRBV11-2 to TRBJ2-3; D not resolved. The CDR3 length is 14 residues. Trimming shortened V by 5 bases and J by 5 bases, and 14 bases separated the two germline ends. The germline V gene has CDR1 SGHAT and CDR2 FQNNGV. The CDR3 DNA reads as TGTGCCAGCAGCGAAACCCTAGGTAAAGATACGCAGTATTTT. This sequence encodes CASSETLGKDTQYF.

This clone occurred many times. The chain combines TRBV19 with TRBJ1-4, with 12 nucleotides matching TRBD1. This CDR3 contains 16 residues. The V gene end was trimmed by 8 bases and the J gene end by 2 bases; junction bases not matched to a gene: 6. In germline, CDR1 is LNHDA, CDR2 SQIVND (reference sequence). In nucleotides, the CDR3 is TGTGCCAGTGGGACAGGGGGCGTTTACACTAATGAAAAACTGTTTTTT. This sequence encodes CASGTGGVYTNEKLFF. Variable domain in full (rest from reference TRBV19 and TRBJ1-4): DGGITQSPKYLFRKEGQNVTLSCEQNLNHDAMYWYRQDPGQGLRLIYYSQIVNDFQKGDIAEGYSVSREKKESFPLTVTSAQKNPTAFYLCASGTGGVYTNEKLFFGSGTQLSVL.

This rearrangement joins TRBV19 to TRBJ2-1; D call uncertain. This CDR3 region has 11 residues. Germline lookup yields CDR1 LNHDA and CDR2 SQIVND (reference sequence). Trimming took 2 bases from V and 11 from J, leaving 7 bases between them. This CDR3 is CASSIYHKQFF. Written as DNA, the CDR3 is TGTGCCAGTAGTATATATCACAAGCAGTTCTTC.

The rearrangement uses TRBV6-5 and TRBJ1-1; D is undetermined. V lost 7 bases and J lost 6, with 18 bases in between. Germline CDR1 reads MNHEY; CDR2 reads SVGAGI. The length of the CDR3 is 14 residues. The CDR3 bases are TGTGCCAGCACCCCGGGAGGAGGGATGGCTGAAGCTTTCTTT. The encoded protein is CASTPGGGMAEAFF.

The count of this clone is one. The DNA of the CDR3 is TGTGCCTGGAGTTTCCGAGGACTAGCGGGGGGCAATGAGCAGTTCTTC. As protein: CAWSFRGLAGGNEQFF. This rearrangement joins TRBV30 to TRBJ2-1; 14 bases match TRBD2. Germline trimming cut 2 bases from V and 6 bases from J; bases unmatched to any gene: 6. The germline V gene encodes CDR1 GTSNPN and CDR2 SVGIG (reference sequence). There are 16 residues in the CDR3.

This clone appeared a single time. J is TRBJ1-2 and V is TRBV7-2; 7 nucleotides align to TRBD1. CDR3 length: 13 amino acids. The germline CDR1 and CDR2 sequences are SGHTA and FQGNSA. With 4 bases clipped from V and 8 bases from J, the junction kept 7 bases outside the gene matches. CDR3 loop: CASSSRDSGGYTF. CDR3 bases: TGTGCCAGCAGCTCGCGGGACAGCGGGGGCTACACCTTC.

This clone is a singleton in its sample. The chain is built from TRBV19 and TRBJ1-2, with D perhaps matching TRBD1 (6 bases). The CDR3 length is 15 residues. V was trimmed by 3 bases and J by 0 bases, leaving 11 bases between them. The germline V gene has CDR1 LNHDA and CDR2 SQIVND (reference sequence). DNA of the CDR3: TGTGCCAGTAGTATTTTTCAGGGGCCTAACTATGGCTACACCTTC. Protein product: CASSIFQGPNYGYTF. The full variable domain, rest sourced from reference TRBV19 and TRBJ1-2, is DGGITQSPKYLFRKEGQNVTLSCEQNLNHDAMYWYRQDPGQGLRLIYYSQIVNDFQKGDIAEGYSVSREKKESFPLTVTSAQKNPTAFYLCASSIFQGPNYGYTFGSGTRLTVV.

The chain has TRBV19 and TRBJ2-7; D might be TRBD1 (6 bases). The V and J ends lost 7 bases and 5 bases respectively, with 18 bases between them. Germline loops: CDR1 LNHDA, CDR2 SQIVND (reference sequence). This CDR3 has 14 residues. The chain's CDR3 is CASNRDPLSHEQYF. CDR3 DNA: TGTGCCAGTAACAGGGATCCCCTATCCCACGAGCAGTACTTC.

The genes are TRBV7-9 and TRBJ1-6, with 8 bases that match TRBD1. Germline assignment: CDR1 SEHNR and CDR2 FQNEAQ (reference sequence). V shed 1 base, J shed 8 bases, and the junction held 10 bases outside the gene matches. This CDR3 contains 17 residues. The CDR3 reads CASSLGQGATSYSPLHF. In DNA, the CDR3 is TGTGCCAGCAGCTTAGGTCAGGGGGCCACCTCTTATTCACCCCTCCACTTT.

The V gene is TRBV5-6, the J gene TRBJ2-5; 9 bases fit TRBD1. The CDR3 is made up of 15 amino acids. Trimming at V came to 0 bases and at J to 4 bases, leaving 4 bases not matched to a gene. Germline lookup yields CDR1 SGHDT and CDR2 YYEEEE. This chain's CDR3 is CASSLEGTGIETQYF. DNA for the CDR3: TGTGCCAGCAGCTTGGAAGGGACAGGGATAGAGACCCAGTACTTC.